The 23 T cell receptor beta chains presented below share a single source sample, sequenced in a study of shared clonotypes between healthy human individuals. Produced via immunoSEQ multiplex PCR; TCRdb's table is partial and in-frame only. The table shows about 490,000 clones, with 65% to 85% occurring only once. What was sequenced was PBMCs. Source of these receptors: a woman aged 40-49 years in good health. Some clones in this sample may be carry-over from other donors' samples.

Many counts were recorded for this clone. The sample carries other DNA sequences with the same CDR3. The chain carries TRBV28 and TRBJ1-5; 7 bases match TRBD1. V lost 6 bases, J lost 4 bases, and 9 bases stayed unmatched. Germline V CDR1 and CDR2: MDHEN, SYDVKM. The CDR3 is made up of 15 amino acids. In nucleotides, the CDR3 is TGTGCCAGCAGCCTAATCGGGACAGTTAATCAGCCCCAGCATTTT. Encoded protein: CASSLIGTVNQPQHF. Full variable domain (remainder filled in from reference TRBV28 and TRBJ1-5): DVKVTQSSRYLVKRTGEKVFLECVQDMDHENMFWYRQDPGLGLRLIYFSYDVKMKEKGDIPEGYSVSREKKERFSLILESASTNQTSMYLCASSLIGTVNQPQHFGDGTRLSIL.

CDR3: CASSRLAVTQYF. In DNA, the CDR3 is TGTGCCAGCAGCAGACTAGCGGTGACGCAGTATTTT. The chain joins TRBV28 to TRBJ2-3; 9 nucleotides match TRBD2. J gave up 9 bases and V 6 bases, and 4 bases lay outside the gene matches. CDR1 is MDHEN and CDR2 is SYDVKM in the germline V gene. This CDR3 comprises 12 residues.

Concerning this clone itself: A far larger clone is one base from this, pointing to a likely read error. The gene calls are TRBV30 and TRBJ2-7, with D hard to call. Germline V gives CDR1 GTSNPN, CDR2 SVGIG (reference sequence). This CDR3 has 11 amino acids. DNA of the CDR3: TGTGCCTGGAGTAGACCCTATGAGCAGTACTTC. Residues: CAWSRPYEQYF.

The chain is built from TRBV5-1 and TRBJ2-7; D is undetermined. The CDR3 runs to 14 residues. With 0 bases removed from V and 0 bases from J, the gap between germline ends came to 7 bases. Germline V gene lookup returns CDR1 SGHRS and CDR2 YFSETQ. The CDR3 DNA is TGCGCCAGCAGCTTGGAACCGAGCTCCTACGAGCAGTACTTC. This codes for CASSLEPSSYEQYF.

The chain has TRBV30 and TRBJ1-2; maybe TRBD1 (5 bases). CDR3 size: 14 residues. In germline, CDR1 is GTSNPN, CDR2 SVGIG (reference sequence). V lost 2 bases, J lost 8 bases, and 18 bases lay in between. The CDR3 sequence: CAWSLPSGTSGYTF. CDR3 sequence (DNA): TGTGCCTGGAGTCTCCCCTCGGGGACTTCGGGCTACACCTTC.

The V gene is TRBV5-1, the J gene TRBJ1-5, with D possibly being TRBD1 (6 bases). V was clipped by 0 bases and J by 1 base, with 8 bases between them. The CDR3 consists of 15 residues. Germline lookup yields CDR1 SGHRS and CDR2 YFSETQ. CDR3 loop: CASSLAGASNQPQHF. For the CDR3, the DNA is TGCGCCAGCAGCTTGGCGGGGGCCAGCAATCAGCCCCAGCATTTT.

Comment on this clone: A far larger clone is off by one base, so a read error is likely. CDR3 protein: CASSSNTWPYEQYF. CDR3 in DNA: TGTGCCAGCAGCTCTAACACATGGCCCTACGAGCAGTACTTC. V gene TRBV7-2 combines with J gene TRBJ2-7; D gene unclear. The CDR3 totals 14 residues. V lost 4 bases, J lost 2 bases, and 12 bases lay in between. CDR1 and CDR2 from the germline V gene are SGHTA and FQGNSA.

This clone was counted ten times or more. Other DNA sequences of this sample code for an identical CDR3. This chain joins TRBV2 and TRBJ2-6, with D uncertain. The V and J ends lost 5 bases and 2 bases respectively, with 10 bases between them. The CDR3 consists of 15 residues. Germline lookup yields CDR1 SNHLY and CDR2 FYNNEI. This CDR3 reads CASSSLRTGANVLTF. The CDR3 DNA follows: TGTGCCAGCAGTTCCCTTAGGACTGGGGCCAACGTCCTGACTTTC.

The rearrangement joins TRBV5-1 to TRBJ2-5; TRBD2 aligns across 7 bases. V dropped 4 bases and J dropped 4; count of bases not matched to a gene: 7. The CDR3 has 14 residues. The germline gives CDR1 SGHRS, CDR2 YFSETQ. CDR3 nucleotides: TGCGCCAGCAGCCTTAGCGGGCCCCCAGAGACCCAGTACTTC. Its translation is CASSLSGPPETQYF.

This clone occurred a few times. The chain employs TRBV7-8 and TRBJ2-1; perhaps D is TRBD1 or TRBD2 (5 bases each). Germline V gives CDR1 SGHVS, CDR2 FQNEAQ. The CDR3 sequence is 17 residues long. V was pared by 5 bases and J by 0 bases, with 17 bases between. CDR3 loop: CASSVHPGTTSYNEQFF. In DNA, the CDR3 is TGTGCCAGCAGCGTTCACCCCGGGACGACCTCCTACAATGAGCAGTTCTTC.

J is TRBJ2-7 and V is TRBV5-1, with a weak D call TRBD1 (6 bases). V lost 6 bases, J lost 5 bases, and 15 bases lay in between. The CDR3 is 13 residues long. Germline CDR1 reads SGHRS; CDR2 reads YFSETQ. CDR3 loop: CASTRGGENEQYF. The CDR3 DNA reads as TGCGCCAGCACCCGAGGGGGAGAGAACGAGCAGTACTTC.

The chain is built from TRBV28 and TRBJ1-5, with D maybe TRBD1 (5 bases). The CDR3 sequence is 13 residues long. From germline, CDR1 is MDHEN and CDR2 SYDVKM. The germline V and J ends were trimmed by 7 bases and 3 bases, with 10 bases remaining between them. The CDR3 DNA sequence: TGTGCCAGCAACCGGGACTCCAATCAGCCCCAGCATTTT. The encoded protein is CASNRDSNQPQHF.

The CDR3 reads CASSIGYGDQPQHF. CDR3 nucleotides: TGTGCCAGTAGTATAGGGTATGGCGATCAGCCCCAGCATTTT. The chain is built from TRBV19 and TRBJ1-5; no reliable D call. The CDR3 runs 14 residues. Looked up from germline, CDR1 is LNHDA and CDR2 is SQIVND (reference sequence). Trimming cost V 1 base and J 5 bases, with 9 bases left between them.

About this clone itself: A far larger clone is a single base away, which makes a read error likely. This CDR3 is also generated by other DNA sequences in the sample. The chain links TRBV30 to TRBJ1-3, with D uncertain. Per germline, CDR1 GTSNPN and CDR2 SVGIG (reference sequence). This CDR3 region has 14 residues. Trimming took 3 bases from V and 0 from J, leaving 9 bases between them. The DNA for the CDR3 is TGTGCCTGGAGCGAGAGAGGCTCTGGAAACACCATATATTTT. Its protein product is CAWSERGSGNTIYF.

The rearrangement joins TRBV21-1 to TRBJ1-3. TRBV21-1 represents a pseudogene. The CDR3 has 16 amino acids. DNA of the CDR3: TGTGCCCTCCCAGAACGGGGGCTGCGATACGGAAACACCATATATTTT. This encodes CALPERGLRYGNTIYF.

The V call is TRBV7-9, the J call TRBJ2-1; possible D gene TRBD2, 5 bases. The CDR3 is 14 amino acids. Germline-derived CDR1 and CDR2 are SEHNR and FQNEAQ (reference sequence). V was trimmed by 5 bases and J by 5 bases, leaving 13 bases between them. CDR3 residues: CASSPATGNNEQFF. The CDR3 nucleotides read TGTGCCAGCAGCCCCGCCACGGGAAACAATGAGCAGTTCTTC. Variable domain in full (rest from reference TRBV7-9 and TRBJ2-1): DTGVSQNPRHKITKRGQNVTFRCDPISEHNRLYWYRQTLGQGPEFLTYFQNEAQLEKSRLLSDRFSAERPKGSFSTLEIQRTEQGDSAMYLCASSPATGNNEQFFGPGTRLTVL.

The gene calls are TRBV7-9 and TRBJ2-1, with TRBD1 as a possible D gene (5 bases). The CDR3 runs 14 residues. The ends were cut back, 5 bases at V and 0 bases at J, with 8 bases in the middle. CDR1 is SEHNR, CDR2 FQNEAQ, per germline (reference sequence). The CDR3 sequence: CASSPRGSYNEQFF. In DNA form, the CDR3 reads TGTGCCAGCAGCCCAAGGGGCTCCTACAATGAGCAGTTCTTC. Complete variable domain (other parts from reference TRBV7-9 and TRBJ2-1): DTGVSQNPRHKITKRGQNVTFRCDPISEHNRLYWYRQTLGQGPEFLTYFQNEAQLEKSRLLSDRFSAERPKGSFSTLEIQRTEQGDSAMYLCASSPRGSYNEQFFGPGTRLTVL.

This clone was seen only once. A far larger clone is one nucleotide away, so this likely arose from a read error. The CDR3 ends on some other residue instead of the conserved phenylalanine or tryptophan, so this is likely a read error. This sequence joins TRBV6-1 and TRBJ2-7, with 7 bases identical to TRBD2. The germline V gene encodes CDR1 MNHNS and CDR2 SASEGT. Trimming removed 10 bases from V and 3 bases from J; junction bases left unmatched: 9. The CDR3 is 13 residues long. CDR3 DNA: TGTGCCATCAGGGACCCGGGAGGCTACGAGCAGTACATC. As protein: CAIRDPGGYEQYI.

The chain employs TRBV5-6 and TRBJ1-2; TRBD1 might be the D (6 bases). Germline values: CDR1 SGHDT, CDR2 YYEEEE. The V end lost 2 bases, the J end lost 3 bases, and 11 bases lay between the germline ends. The CDR3 has 14 residues. The CDR3 region is CASSFQGSDYGYTF. DNA of the CDR3: TGTGCCAGCAGCTTTCAGGGGTCGGACTATGGCTACACCTTC.

This clone was recorded a few times. The chain combines TRBV28 with TRBJ1-5; tentative D call: TRBD1 (6 bases). Trimming left V 7 bases short and J 1 base short, with 20 bases between. Looked up from germline, CDR1 is MDHEN and CDR2 is SYDVKM. This CDR3 has 17 residues. CDR3 in amino acids: CASTSRDILRSNQPQHF. The CDR3, as DNA: TGTGCCAGCACCTCCCGGGACATCCTCAGGAGCAATCAGCCCCAGCATTTT.

This clone appeared a single time. This rearrangement joins TRBV6-5 to TRBJ2-5; 13 bases match TRBD2. The V gene end was trimmed by 7 bases and the J gene end by 5 bases; junction bases not matched to a gene: 7. This CDR3 has 15 amino acids. CDR1 MNHEY and CDR2 SVGAGI come from the germline V gene. The CDR3 nucleotides are TGTGCCAGCAATAGACTAGCGGGAGGAATGGAGACCCAGTACTTC. This encodes CASNRLAGGMETQYF.

Concerning this clone: A far larger clone lies a single base away; this is likely a read error. This chain connects TRBV18 to TRBJ1-5; no clear D. V was pared by 3 bases and J by 1 base, with 10 bases between. The CDR3 contains 15 residues. The germline gives CDR1 KGHSH, CDR2 LQKENI. CDR3 DNA sequence: TGTGCCAGCTCACCCCTGTTGGGGAGCAATCAGCCCCAGCATTTT. This codes for CASSPLLGSNQPQHF.

This rearrangement joins TRBV5-1 to TRBJ2-1; TRBD2 matches 8 bases. Germline CDR1 and CDR2: SGHRS and YFSETQ. This CDR3 contains 16 residues. V trimming: 3 bases; J trimming: 1 base; junction bases outside the gene matches: 6. In DNA, the CDR3 is TGCGCCAGCAGCTCCCGACTAGCGCAATCCTACAATGAGCAGTTCTTC. Protein product: CASSSRLAQSYNEQFF.